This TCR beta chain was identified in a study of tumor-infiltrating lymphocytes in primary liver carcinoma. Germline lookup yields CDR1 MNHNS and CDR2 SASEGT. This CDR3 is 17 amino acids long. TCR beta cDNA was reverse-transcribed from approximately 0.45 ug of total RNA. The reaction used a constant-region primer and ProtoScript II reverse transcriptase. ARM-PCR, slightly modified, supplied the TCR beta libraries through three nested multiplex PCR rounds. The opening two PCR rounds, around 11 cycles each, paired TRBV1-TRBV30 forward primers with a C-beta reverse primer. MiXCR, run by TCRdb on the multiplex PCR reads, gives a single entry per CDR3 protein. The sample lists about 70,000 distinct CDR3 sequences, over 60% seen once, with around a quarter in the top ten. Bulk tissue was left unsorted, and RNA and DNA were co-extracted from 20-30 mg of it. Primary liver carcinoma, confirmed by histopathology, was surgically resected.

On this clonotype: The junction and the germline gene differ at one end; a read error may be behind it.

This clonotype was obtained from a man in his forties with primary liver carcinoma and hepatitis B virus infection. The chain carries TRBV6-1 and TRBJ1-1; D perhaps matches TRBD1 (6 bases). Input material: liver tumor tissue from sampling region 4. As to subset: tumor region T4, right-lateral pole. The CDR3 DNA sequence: TGTGCCAGCAGTGGCCGGGACACTGACTTCGGATATGGCGAAGTTTTCTTT. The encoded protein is CASSGRDTDFGYGEVFF.